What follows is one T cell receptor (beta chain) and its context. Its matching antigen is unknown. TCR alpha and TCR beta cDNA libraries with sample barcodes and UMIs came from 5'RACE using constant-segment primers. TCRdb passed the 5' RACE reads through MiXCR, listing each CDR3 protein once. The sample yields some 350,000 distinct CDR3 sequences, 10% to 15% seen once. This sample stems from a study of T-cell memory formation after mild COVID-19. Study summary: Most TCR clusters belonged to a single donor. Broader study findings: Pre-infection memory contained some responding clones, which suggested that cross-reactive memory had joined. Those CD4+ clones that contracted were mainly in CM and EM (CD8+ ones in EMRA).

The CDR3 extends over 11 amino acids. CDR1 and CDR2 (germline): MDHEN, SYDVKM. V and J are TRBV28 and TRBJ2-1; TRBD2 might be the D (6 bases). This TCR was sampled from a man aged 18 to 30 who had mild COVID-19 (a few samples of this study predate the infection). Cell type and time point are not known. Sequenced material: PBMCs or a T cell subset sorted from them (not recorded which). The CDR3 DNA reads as TGTGCTAGCGCGCGGGGCAATGAGCAGTTCTTC. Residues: CASARGNEQFF.